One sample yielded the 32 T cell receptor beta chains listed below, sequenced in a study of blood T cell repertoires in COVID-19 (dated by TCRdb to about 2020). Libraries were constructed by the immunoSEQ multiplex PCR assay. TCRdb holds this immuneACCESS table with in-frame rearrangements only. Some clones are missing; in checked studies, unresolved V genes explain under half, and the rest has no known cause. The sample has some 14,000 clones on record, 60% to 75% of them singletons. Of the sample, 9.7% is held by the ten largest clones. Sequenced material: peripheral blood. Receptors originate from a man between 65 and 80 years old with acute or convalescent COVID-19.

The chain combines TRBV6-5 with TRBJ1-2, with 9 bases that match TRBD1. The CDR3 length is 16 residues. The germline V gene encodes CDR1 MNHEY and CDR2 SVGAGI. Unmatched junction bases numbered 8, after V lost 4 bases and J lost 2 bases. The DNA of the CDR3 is TGTGCCAGCAGTTCTCCGGGACAGGGAGGAAACTATGGCTACACCTTC. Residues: CASSSPGQGGNYGYTF.

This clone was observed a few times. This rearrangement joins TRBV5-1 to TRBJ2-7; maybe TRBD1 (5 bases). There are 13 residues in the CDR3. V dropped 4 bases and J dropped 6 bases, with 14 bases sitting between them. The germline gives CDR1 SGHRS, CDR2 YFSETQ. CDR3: CASSPNTGAEQYF. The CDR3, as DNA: TGCGCCAGCAGCCCAAATACAGGAGCCGAGCAGTACTTC.

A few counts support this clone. The CDR3 DNA reads as TGTGCCAGCAGTTACTCCGGACACGAGAACTATGGCTACACCTTC. Its protein product is CASSYSGHENYGYTF. The V gene is TRBV6-2 or TRBV6-3, the J gene TRBJ1-2, with D possibly matching TRBD1 (5 bases). Trimming pared 0 bases from V and 2 bases from J, leaving 10 bases between. The CDR3 contains 15 residues. In germline, CDR1 is MNHEY, CDR2 SVGEGT.

The CDR3 nucleotides read TGTGCCAGCAGTTACTACCCCCGAACTGGGGCCAACGTCCTGACTTTC. Translated: CASSYYPRTGANVLTF. The rearrangement links TRBV27 to TRBJ2-6; D call uncertain. The germline V and J ends were trimmed by 4 bases and 2 bases, with 12 bases remaining between them. The CDR3 loop spans 16 amino acids. CDR1 MNHEY and CDR2 SMNVEV come from the germline V gene (reference sequence).

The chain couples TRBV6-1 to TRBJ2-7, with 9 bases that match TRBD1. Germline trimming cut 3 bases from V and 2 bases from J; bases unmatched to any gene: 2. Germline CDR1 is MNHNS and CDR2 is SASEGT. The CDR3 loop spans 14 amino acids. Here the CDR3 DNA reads TGTGCCAGCAGTGATAGACAGGGGGCCTACGAGCAGTACTTC. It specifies CASSDRQGAYEQYF.

The CDR3 loop reads CASSVSGTGNQPQHF. The CDR3 DNA reads as TGTGCCAGCAGCGTATCCGGGACAGGGAATCAGCCCCAGCATTTT. The V and J genes are TRBV7-8 and TRBJ1-5; 9 bases agree with TRBD1. Germline lookup yields CDR1 SGHVS and CDR2 FQNEAQ. V was clipped by 5 bases and J by 4 bases; unmatched bases: 6. CDR3 size: 15 residues.

The CDR3 loop reads CASSVQGGDYGYTF. The CDR3 DNA sequence: TGTGCCAGCAGCGTCCAGGGAGGGGACTATGGCTACACCTTC. The chain carries TRBV9 and TRBJ1-2, with D maybe TRBD1 (5 bases). The V and J ends lost 2 bases and 3 bases respectively, with 11 bases between them. The CDR3 is 14 residues long. The V gene's germline CDR1 is SGDLS and CDR2 YYNGEE. The whole variable domain, filled in from reference TRBV9 and TRBJ1-2, reads DSGVTQTPKHLITATGQRVTLRCSPRSGDLSVYWYQQSLDQGLQFLIQYYNGEERAKGNILERFSAQQFPDLHSELNLSSLELGDSALYFCASSVQGGDYGYTFGSGTRLTVV.

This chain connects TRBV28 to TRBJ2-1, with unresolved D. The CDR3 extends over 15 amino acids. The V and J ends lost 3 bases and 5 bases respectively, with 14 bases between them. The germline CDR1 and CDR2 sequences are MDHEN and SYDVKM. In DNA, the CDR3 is TGTGCCAGCAGTTTCCACTCCGGGTCAAACAATGAGCAGTTCTTC. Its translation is CASSFHSGSNNEQFF.

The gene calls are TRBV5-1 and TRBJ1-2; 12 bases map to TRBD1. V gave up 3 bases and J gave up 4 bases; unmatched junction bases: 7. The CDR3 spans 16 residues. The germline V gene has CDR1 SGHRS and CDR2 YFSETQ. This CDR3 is CASSSGQGASGYGYTF. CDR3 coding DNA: TGCGCCAGCAGCTCGGGACAGGGGGCATCAGGCTATGGCTACACCTTC.

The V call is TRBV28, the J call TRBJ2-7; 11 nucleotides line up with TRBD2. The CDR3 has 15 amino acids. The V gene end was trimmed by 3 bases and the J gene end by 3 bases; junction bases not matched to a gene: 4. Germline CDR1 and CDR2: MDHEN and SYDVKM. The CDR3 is CASSLTSGNSYEQYF. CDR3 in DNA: TGTGCCAGCAGTTTGACTAGCGGGAATAGCTACGAGCAGTACTTC.

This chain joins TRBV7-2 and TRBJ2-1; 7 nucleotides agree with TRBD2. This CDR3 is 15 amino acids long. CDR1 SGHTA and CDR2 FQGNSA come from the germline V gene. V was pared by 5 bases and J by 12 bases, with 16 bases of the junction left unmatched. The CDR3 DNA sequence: TGTGCCAGCAGCCAGACCCAATCCGGGGGGACGCCGCAGTTCTTC. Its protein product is CASSQTQSGGTPQFF.

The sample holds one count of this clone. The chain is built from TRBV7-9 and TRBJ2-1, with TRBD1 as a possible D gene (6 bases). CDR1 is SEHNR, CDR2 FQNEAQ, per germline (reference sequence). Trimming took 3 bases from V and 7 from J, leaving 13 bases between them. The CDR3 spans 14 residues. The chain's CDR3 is CASSLGAMGNEQFF. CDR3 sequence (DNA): TGTGCCAGCAGCTTGGGGGCGATGGGGAATGAGCAGTTCTTC.

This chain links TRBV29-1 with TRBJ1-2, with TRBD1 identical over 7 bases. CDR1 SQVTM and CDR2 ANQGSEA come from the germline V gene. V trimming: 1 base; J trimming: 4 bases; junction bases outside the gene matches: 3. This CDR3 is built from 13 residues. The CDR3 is CSVEVGTAYGYTF. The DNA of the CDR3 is TGCAGCGTTGAAGTCGGGACAGCCTATGGCTACACCTTC.

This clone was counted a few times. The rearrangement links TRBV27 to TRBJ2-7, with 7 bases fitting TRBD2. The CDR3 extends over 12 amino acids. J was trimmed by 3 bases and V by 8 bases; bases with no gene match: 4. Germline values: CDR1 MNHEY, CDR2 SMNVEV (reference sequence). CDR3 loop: CASGLENYEQYF. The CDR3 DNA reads TGTGCCAGCGGACTAGAAAACTACGAGCAGTACTTC.

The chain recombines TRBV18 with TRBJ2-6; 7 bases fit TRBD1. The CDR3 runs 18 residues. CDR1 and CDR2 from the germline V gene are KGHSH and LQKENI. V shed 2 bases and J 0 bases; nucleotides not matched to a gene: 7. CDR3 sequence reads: CASSPGTGTVSGANVLTF. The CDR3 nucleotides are TGTGCCAGCTCACCAGGGACCGGGACAGTCTCTGGGGCCAACGTCCTGACTTTC.

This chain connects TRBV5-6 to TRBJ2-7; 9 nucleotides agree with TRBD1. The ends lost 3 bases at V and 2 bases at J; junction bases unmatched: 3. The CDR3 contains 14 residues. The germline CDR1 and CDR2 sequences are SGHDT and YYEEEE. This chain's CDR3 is CASSSRTGAYEQYF. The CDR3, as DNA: TGTGCCAGCAGCTCACGGACAGGGGCCTACGAGCAGTACTTC.

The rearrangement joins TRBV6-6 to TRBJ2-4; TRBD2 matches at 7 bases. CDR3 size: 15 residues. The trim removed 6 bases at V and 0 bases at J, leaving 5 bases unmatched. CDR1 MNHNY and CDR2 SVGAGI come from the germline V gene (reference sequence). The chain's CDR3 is CASRPLAEAKNIQYF. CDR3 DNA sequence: TGTGCCAGCAGGCCCCTAGCGGAAGCCAAAAACATTCAGTACTTC.

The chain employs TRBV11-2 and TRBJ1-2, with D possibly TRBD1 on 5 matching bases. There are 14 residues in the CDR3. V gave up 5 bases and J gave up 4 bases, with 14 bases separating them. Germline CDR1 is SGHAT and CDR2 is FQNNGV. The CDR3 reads CASSPYRQTYGYTF. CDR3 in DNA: TGTGCCAGCAGCCCGTACAGGCAGACCTATGGCTACACCTTC.

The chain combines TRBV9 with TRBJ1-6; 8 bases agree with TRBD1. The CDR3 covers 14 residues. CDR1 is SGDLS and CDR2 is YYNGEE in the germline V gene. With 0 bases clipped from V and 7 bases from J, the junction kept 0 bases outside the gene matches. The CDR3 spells CASSVGQGNSPLHF. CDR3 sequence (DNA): TGTGCCAGCAGCGTAGGACAGGGGAATTCACCCCTCCACTTT. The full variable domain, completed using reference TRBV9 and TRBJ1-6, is DSGVTQTPKHLITATGQRVTLRCSPRSGDLSVYWYQQSLDQGLQFLIQYYNGEERAKGNILERFSAQQFPDLHSELNLSSLELGDSALYFCASSVGQGNSPLHFGNGTRLTVT.

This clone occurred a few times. CDR3 protein: CAWSGADRGVDTEAFF. The CDR3 DNA reads TGTGCCTGGAGTGGCGCGGACAGGGGGGTGGACACTGAAGCTTTCTTT. The chain is built from TRBV30 and TRBJ1-1, with 10 positions matching TRBD1. Per germline, CDR1 GTSNPN and CDR2 SVGIG (reference sequence). The CDR3 spans 16 residues. The J segment lost 3 bases and the V segment lost 1 base, leaving 8 bases of the junction unmatched.

CDR3 loop: CASRQRKTVDTQYF. The CDR3 coding sequence is TGTGCCAGCAGACAACGAAAGACAGTGGATACGCAGTATTTT. J is TRBJ2-3 and V is TRBV6-5; D possibly corresponds to TRBD1 (5 bases). CDR1 MNHEY and CDR2 SVGAGI come from the germline V gene. CDR3 length equals 14 residues. The ends were cut back, 6 bases at V and 6 bases at J, with 16 bases in the middle.

The CDR3 DNA is TGTGCCTTTCAGGAGGGACAGGGGAATCAGCCCCAGCATTTT. Encoded protein: CAFQEGQGNQPQHF. This chain links TRBV30 with TRBJ1-5, with 10 nucleotides matching TRBD1. J was trimmed by 4 bases and V by 7 bases; bases with no gene match: 7. This CDR3 has 14 residues. In germline, CDR1 is GTSNPN, CDR2 SVGIG (reference sequence).

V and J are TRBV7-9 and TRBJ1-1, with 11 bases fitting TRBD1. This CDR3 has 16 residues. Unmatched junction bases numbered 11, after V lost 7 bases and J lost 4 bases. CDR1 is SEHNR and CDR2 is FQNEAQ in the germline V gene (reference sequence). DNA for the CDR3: TGTGCCAGCACCCCATCGGGGACAGGGGGAGTCACTGAAGCTTTCTTT. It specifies CASTPSGTGGVTEAFF.

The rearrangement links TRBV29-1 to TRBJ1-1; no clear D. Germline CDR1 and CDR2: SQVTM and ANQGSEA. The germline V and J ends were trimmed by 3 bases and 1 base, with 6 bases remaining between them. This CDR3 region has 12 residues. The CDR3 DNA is TGCAGCGTTGAGCGACAGAACACTGAAGCTTTCTTT. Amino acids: CSVERQNTEAFF. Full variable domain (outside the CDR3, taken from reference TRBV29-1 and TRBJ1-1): SAVISQKPSRDICQRGTSLTIQCQVDSQVTMMFWYRQQPGQSLTLIATANQGSEATYESGFVIDKFPISRPNLTFSTLTVSNMSPEDSSIYLCSVERQNTEAFFGQGTRLTVV.

The CDR3 sequence is CASSQDRGAGGNTIYF. The CDR3, as DNA: TGCGCCAGCAGCCAAGATCGGGGGGCAGGAGGAAACACCATATATTTT. The chain carries TRBV4-3 and TRBJ1-3; D may be TRBD1 (6 bases). CDR1 and CDR2 (germline): LGHNA, YSLEER. The CDR3 loop spans 16 amino acids. V lost 0 bases to trimming and J lost 4 bases, with 13 bases between them.

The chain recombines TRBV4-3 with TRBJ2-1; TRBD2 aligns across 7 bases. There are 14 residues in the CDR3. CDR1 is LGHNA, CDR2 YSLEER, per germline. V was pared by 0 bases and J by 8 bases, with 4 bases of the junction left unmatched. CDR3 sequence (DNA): TGCGCCAGCAGCCAAGAGGGCGGGAGCTATGAGCAGTTCTTC. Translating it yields CASSQEGGSYEQFF.

The CDR3 sequence is CASASPGGRVWSPLHF. CDR3 in DNA: TGTGCCAGCGCTTCCCCAGGCGGGAGGGTTTGGTCACCCCTCCACTTT. The chain combines TRBV7-2 with TRBJ1-6; no reliable D call. Trimming removed 8 bases from V and 10 bases from J, with 24 bases in between. This CDR3 has 16 residues. From germline, CDR1 is SGHTA and CDR2 FQGNSA.

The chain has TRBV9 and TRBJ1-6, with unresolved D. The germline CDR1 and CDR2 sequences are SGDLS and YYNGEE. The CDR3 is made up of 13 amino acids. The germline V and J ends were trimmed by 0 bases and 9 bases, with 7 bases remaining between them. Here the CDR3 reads CASSVALSSPLHF. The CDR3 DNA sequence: TGTGCCAGCAGCGTAGCGTTGTCTTCACCCCTCCACTTT.

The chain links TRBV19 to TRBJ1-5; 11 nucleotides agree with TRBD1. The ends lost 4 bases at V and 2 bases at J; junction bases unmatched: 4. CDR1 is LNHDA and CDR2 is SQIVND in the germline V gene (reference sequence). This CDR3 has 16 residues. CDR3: CASSRTGGLGNQPQHF. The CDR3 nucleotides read TGTGCCAGTAGTAGGACAGGGGGCTTGGGCAATCAGCCCCAGCATTTT.

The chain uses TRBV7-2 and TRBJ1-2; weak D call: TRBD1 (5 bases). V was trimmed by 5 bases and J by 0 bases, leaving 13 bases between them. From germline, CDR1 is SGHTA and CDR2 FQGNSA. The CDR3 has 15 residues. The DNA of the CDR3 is TGTGCCAGCAGCCCAACGGTGACAGCTAACTATGGCTACACCTTC. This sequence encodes CASSPTVTANYGYTF. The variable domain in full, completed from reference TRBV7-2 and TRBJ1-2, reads GAGVSQSPSNKVTEKGKDVELRCDPISGHTALYWYRQSLGQGLEFLIYFQGNSAPDKSGLPSDRFSAERTGGSVSTLTIQRTQQEDSAVYLCASSPTVTANYGYTFGSGTRLTVV.

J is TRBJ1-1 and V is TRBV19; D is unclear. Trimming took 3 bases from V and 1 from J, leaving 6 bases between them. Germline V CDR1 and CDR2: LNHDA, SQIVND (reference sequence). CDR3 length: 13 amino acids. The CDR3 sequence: CASSINWNTEAFF. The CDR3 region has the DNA TGTGCCAGTAGTATTAATTGGAACACTGAAGCTTTCTTT.

DNA for the CDR3: TGCGCCAGCCCCGAGCCCCGTGGCTACGAGCAGTACTTC. This codes for CASPEPRGYEQYF. The chain carries TRBV23-1 and TRBJ2-7; D ambiguous. TRBV23-1 is an ORF, with its function uncertain. The CDR3 extends over 13 amino acids. Trimming stripped 8 bases from V and 3 bases from J, with 14 bases between.